What follows is one T cell receptor beta chain and its context. Its matching antigen is unknown. A much more abundant neighbour one base away suggests this may be a read error. Unmatched junction bases numbered 23, after V lost 5 bases and J lost 11 bases. Germline assignment: CDR1 LGHNT and CDR2 FRNRAP. CDR3 size: 17 residues. These data come from a study of blood T cells in healthy people across ages. Whole-study results and caveats: Strong correlation linked observed beta diversity and percent naive T cells.

Together with a sample-barcoded 5' primer, a J-beta primer mix was included in a second PCR lasting 7 to 11 cycles. In TCRdb, the 5' RACE reads were re-called with MiXCR into one record per CDR3 protein. The sample includes some 940,000 distinct CDR3 sequences, 25% to 30% of them seen just once. The same data also went into a second study, on T cells of mothers and their children. As that study records: Mother-child pairs who were related displayed a slightly higher overlap than unrelated pairs, a difference that was non-significant.

The V gene is TRBV12-5, the J gene TRBJ2-5; 7 nucleotides line up with TRBD1. Specimen: blood. The sequence came from a woman between 35 and 50 years old in good health. CDR3 protein: CASGPTSDSDRVTEQYF. Written as DNA, the CDR3 is TGTGCTAGTGGTCCCACCTCGGACTCAGACAGGGTCACTGAGCAGTACTTC.